The 25 T cell receptor beta chains presented below share a single source sample, sequenced in a study of blood T cell repertoires in COVID-19. Some clones are missing from TCRdb's copy, which holds only in-frame ones; the method was immunoSEQ multiplex PCR. This sample has around 290,000 clones, with 88% found just once. Sequenced input: PBMCs or T cells enriched from blood (not recorded which). The receptors shown here come from a woman aged 55-70 years in a cohort exposed to, infected with or recovered from COVID-19 (not recorded which).

The gene calls are TRBV7-2 and TRBJ1-4; D unresolved. The CDR3 is 16 amino acids. With 3 bases removed from V and 11 bases from J, the gap between germline ends came to 22 bases. The germline CDR1 and CDR2 sequences are SGHTA and FQGNSA. The CDR3 nucleotides read TGTGCCAGCAGCTTTAGAGATGAGAGGGTGATGGGCAAACTGTTTTTT. It is translated as CASSFRDERVMGKLFF.

The V and J genes are TRBV7-2 and TRBJ2-1, with TRBD2 matching over 8 bases. This CDR3 contains 15 residues. Losses at the gene ends were 6 bases for V and 10 bases for J; bases not matched to a gene: 14. Germline V gene sequence: CDR1 SGHTA, CDR2 FQGNSA. As DNA, the CDR3 is TGTGCCAGCAGATTTGTACGGGGGCCGGGAGGGGAGCAGTTCTTC. Residues: CASRFVRGPGGEQFF.

The chain uses TRBV11-3 and TRBJ2-1; tentatively, D is TRBD2 (6 bases). This CDR3 region has 15 residues. Germline assignment: CDR1 SGHNT and CDR2 YENEEA. Trimming took 1 base from V and 2 from J, leaving 9 bases between them. The CDR3 DNA sequence: TGTGCCAGCAGCTTAGGCGGGAACCCCTACAATGAGCAGTTCTTC. Its translation is CASSLGGNPYNEQFF. Full variable domain (rest looked up from reference TRBV11-3 and TRBJ2-1): EAGVVQSPRYKIIEKKQPVAFWCNPISGHNTLYWYLQNLGQGPELLIRYENEEAVDDSQLPKDRFSAERLKGVDSTLKIQPAELGDSAVYLCASSLGGNPYNEQFFGPGTRLTVL.

This chain connects TRBV4-2 to TRBJ2-7; 11 nucleotides match TRBD1. CDR1 and CDR2 (germline): LGHNA, YNFKEQ. The CDR3 runs to 16 residues. The J segment lost 4 bases and the V segment lost 1 base, leaving 6 bases of the junction unmatched. The CDR3 here is CASSQGTGTGGYEQYF. DNA for the CDR3: TGTGCCAGCAGCCAAGGTACCGGGACAGGGGGATACGAGCAGTACTTC.

The chain couples TRBV7-3 to TRBJ1-4; D unclear. This CDR3 has 14 amino acids. V was pared by 1 base and J by 7 bases, with 10 bases between. Germline CDR1 SGHTA, CDR2 FQGTGA. The CDR3 DNA sequence: TGTGCCAGCAGCTTAAAGCGGGAAAGTGAAAAACTGTTTTTT. Translation: CASSLKRESEKLFF. The full variable domain, rest sourced from reference TRBV7-3 and TRBJ1-4, is GAGVSQTPSNKVTEKGKYVELRCDPISGHTALYWYRQSLGQGPEFLIYFQGTGAADDSGLPNDRFFAVRPEGSVSTLKIQRTERGDSAVYLCASSLKRESEKLFFGSGTQLSVL.

The V gene is TRBV20-1, the J gene TRBJ1-1, with a possible D match to TRBD1 (5 bases). CDR3 length: 11 residues. Deletions cut 5 bases from V and 3 bases from J, with 7 bases between. Germline CDR1 reads DFQATT; CDR2 reads SNEGSKA (reference sequence). CDR3 protein: CSAGADTEAFF. As DNA, the CDR3 is TGCAGTGCTGGGGCCGACACTGAAGCTTTCTTT.

The rearrangement joins TRBV7-3 to TRBJ1-1, with 9 nucleotides matching TRBD1. Germline CDR1 reads SGHTA; CDR2 reads FQGTGA. The CDR3 length is 20 residues. With 3 bases clipped from V and 4 bases from J, the junction kept 21 bases outside the gene matches. The CDR3 spells CASSFRHSGTGPYRGTEAFF. The CDR3 DNA follows: TGTGCCAGCAGCTTTCGCCACTCCGGGACAGGGCCTTACCGGGGCACTGAAGCTTTCTTT.

CDR3 nucleotide sequence: TGTGCCAGCAGTCCCGGACCTAGCGGGGACACCGGGGAGCTGTTTTTT. It specifies CASSPGPSGDTGELFF. The rearrangement uses TRBV6-9 and TRBJ2-2, with 9 nucleotides matching TRBD2. The CDR3 sequence is 16 residues long. Per the germline V gene, CDR1 is MNHGY and CDR2 is SVAAGI. The V gene end was trimmed by 5 bases and the J gene end by 3 bases; junction bases not matched to a gene: 7.

This chain uses TRBV9 with TRBJ1-3; maybe TRBD1 (6 bases). Germline values: CDR1 SGDLS, CDR2 YYNGEE. Trimming shortened V by 1 base and J by 0 bases, and 17 bases separated the two germline ends. CDR3 length: 18 amino acids. The CDR3 loop reads CASSVSLRTANSGNTIYF. CDR3 in DNA: TGTGCCAGCAGCGTATCGTTAAGGACAGCAAACTCTGGAAACACCATATATTTT.

This chain uses TRBV7-6 with TRBJ2-2; D not certain. Between the trimmed V and J ends, which lost 5 bases and 2 bases, there was a span of 15 bases. The germline V gene encodes CDR1 SGHVS and CDR2 FNYEAQ. CDR3 length: 16 residues. The DNA for the CDR3 is TGTGCCAGCAGCCGCTCAGAGGTGGTTAACACCGGGGAGCTGTTTTTT. It yields the protein CASSRSEVVNTGELFF. Full variable domain (missing parts from reference TRBV7-6 and TRBJ2-2): GAGVSQSPRYKVTKRGQDVALRCDPISGHVSLYWYRQALGQGPEFLTYFNYEAQQDKSGLPNDRFSAERPEGSISTLTIQRTEQRDSAMYRCASSRSEVVNTGELFFGEGSRLTVL.

The rearrangement links TRBV27 to TRBJ2-3; 7 nucleotides line up with TRBD2. The J segment lost 2 bases and the V segment lost 8 bases, leaving 7 bases of the junction unmatched. The CDR3 consists of 14 residues. Germline CDR1 is MNHEY and CDR2 is SMNVEV (reference sequence). The CDR3 nucleotides read TGTGCCAGCGGGTGGGGGGGGACCACAGATACGCAGTATTTT. This translates into CASGWGGTTDTQYF.

The rearrangement uses TRBV7-2 and TRBJ2-7; no reliable D call. Germline-derived CDR1 and CDR2 are SGHTA and FQGNSA. This CDR3 region has 14 residues. Trimming cost V 4 bases and J 0 bases, with 10 bases left between them. In nucleotides, the CDR3 is TGTGCCAGCAGCTCAATGATGAGCTCCTACGAGCAGTACTTC. It encodes CASSSMMSSYEQYF.

V usage is TRBV5-4 and J usage is TRBJ2-7, with TRBD2 matching 13 bases. The junction had 3 bases not matched to a gene; V was cut back by 3 bases and J by 6 bases. Germline loops: CDR1 SGHNT, CDR2 YYREEE (reference sequence). CDR3 length equals 14 residues. The CDR3 nucleotides read TGTGCCAGCAGCTCAGGGACTAGCGGGACCGAGCAGTACTTC. It specifies CASSSGTSGTEQYF.

This CDR3 reads CASSHRTQGAGNTIYF. CDR3 coding DNA: TGTGCCAGCAGCCACCGAACACAGGGGGCGGGAAACACCATATATTTT. J is TRBJ1-3 and V is TRBV3-1 (or the pseudogene TRBV3-2), with 9 bases matching TRBD1. V was clipped by 3 bases and J by 4 bases; unmatched bases: 7. Germline values: CDR1 LGHDT, CDR2 YNNKEL (reference sequence). The CDR3 runs 16 residues.

The rearrangement uses TRBV2 and TRBJ2-7, with 12 bases matching TRBD2. The germline gives CDR1 SNHLY, CDR2 FYNNEI. CDR3 length: 14 amino acids. The V gene end was trimmed by 8 bases and the J gene end by 7 bases; junction bases not matched to a gene: 9. CDR3 amino acids: CASLLAGGPGEQYF. In DNA, the CDR3 is TGTGCCAGCCTGCTAGCGGGAGGGCCCGGGGAGCAGTACTTC.

The CDR3 DNA reads TGTGCCATCAGTTGGGACAGGGGGGGCGAGCAGTACTTC. Its translation is CAISWDRGGEQYF. V is TRBV10-3 and J is TRBJ2-7; TRBD1 aligns across 11 bases. The germline gives CDR1 ENHRY, CDR2 SYGVKD. Trimming cost V 5 bases and J 6 bases; bases outside gene matches: 3. The CDR3 is made up of 13 amino acids.

Concerning this clone itself: The sample carries other DNA sequences with the same CDR3. V is TRBV19 and J is TRBJ2-1; unclear D gene. Per germline, CDR1 LNHDA and CDR2 SQIVND (reference sequence). Between the trimmed V and J ends, which lost 0 bases and 0 bases, there was a span of 3 bases. The CDR3 loop spans 14 amino acids. The CDR3 DNA reads TGTGCCAGTAGTATAGACGGCTCCTACAATGAGCAGTTCTTC. Its protein product is CASSIDGSYNEQFF. The complete variable domain, with remaining parts taken from reference TRBV19 and TRBJ2-1, reads DGGITQSPKYLFRKEGQNVTLSCEQNLNHDAMYWYRQDPGQGLRLIYYSQIVNDFQKGDIAEGYSVSREKKESFPLTVTSAQKNPTAFYLCASSIDGSYNEQFFGPGTRLTVL.

The chain is built from TRBV6-1 and TRBJ2-5, with TRBD2 matching 14 bases. This CDR3 has 16 residues. After removal of 0 bases from V and 6 bases from J, the junction contained 3 bases not matched to a gene. Germline values: CDR1 MNHNS, CDR2 SASEGT. The DNA of the CDR3 is TGTGCCAGCAGTGAAGCGAGGACTAGCGGGAGGAAGACCCAGTACTTC. Translating gives CASSEARTSGRKTQYF.

V usage is TRBV11-2 and J usage is TRBJ1-1, with TRBD1 as a possible D gene (6 bases). V dropped 4 bases and J dropped 0 bases, with 9 bases sitting between them. Germline V gene sequence: CDR1 SGHAT, CDR2 FQNNGV. The CDR3 contains 14 residues. CDR3 protein: CASSSGTLNTEAFF. The CDR3 DNA reads as TGTGCCAGCAGCTCAGGGACACTGAACACTGAAGCTTTCTTT.

The chain is built from TRBV5-1 and TRBJ1-6, with TRBD1 identical over 9 bases. The CDR3 contains 13 residues. V lost 7 bases to trimming and J lost 13 bases; unmatched junction nucleotides: 9. CDR1 and CDR2 (germline): SGHRS, YFSETQ. The CDR3 is CASQDRGPSPLHF. The CDR3 DNA reads TGCGCCAGCCAGGACAGGGGCCCTTCCCCCCTCCACTTT. Based on the CDR3 plus reference TRBV5-1 and TRBJ1-6, the full variable domain is KAGVTQTPRYLIKTRGQQVTLSCSPISGHRSVSWYQQTPGQGLQFLFEYFSETQRNKGNFPGRFSGRQFSNSRSEMNVSTLELGDSALYLCASQDRGPSPLHFGNGTRLTVT.

The chain combines TRBV27 with TRBJ1-2, with 7 nucleotides matching TRBD1. This CDR3 comprises 14 residues. Per germline, CDR1 MNHEY and CDR2 SMNVEV (reference sequence). J lost 7 bases, V lost 5 bases, and 10 bases had no gene match. The CDR3 region has the DNA TGTGCCAGCAGTCCCGGGGACAGAATGAGTGGCTACACCTTC. This sequence encodes CASSPGDRMSGYTF.

This clone was observed once. V usage is TRBV19 and J usage is TRBJ2-7, with D possibly being TRBD2 (5 bases). The CDR3 runs 14 residues. In germline, CDR1 is LNHDA, CDR2 SQIVND (reference sequence). With 5 bases removed from V and 7 bases from J, the gap between germline ends came to 18 bases. The chain's CDR3 is CASSPRTGLGEQYF. DNA of the CDR3: TGTGCCAGTAGTCCCCGGACTGGTTTGGGGGAGCAGTACTTC. Full variable domain (remainder filled in from reference TRBV19 and TRBJ2-7): DGGITQSPKYLFRKEGQNVTLSCEQNLNHDAMYWYRQDPGQGLRLIYYSQIVNDFQKGDIAEGYSVSREKKESFPLTVTSAQKNPTAFYLCASSPRTGLGEQYFGPGTRLTVT.

The V call is TRBV19, the J call TRBJ1-2; 8 nucleotides agree with TRBD1. Looked up from germline, CDR1 is LNHDA and CDR2 is SQIVND (reference sequence). The CDR3 length is 13 residues. V shed 4 bases and J 5 bases; nucleotides not matched to a gene: 3. CDR3 residues: CASSNRDRYGYTF. The CDR3 DNA is TGTGCCAGTAGTAACCGGGACAGGTATGGCTACACCTTC.

This clone was recorded once. This chain uses TRBV5-6 with TRBJ1-1, with D unclear. Per germline, CDR1 SGHDT and CDR2 YYEEEE. The CDR3 is 12 amino acids. V was clipped by 4 bases and J by 8 bases, with 12 bases between them. The CDR3 DNA reads as TGTGCCAGCAGCGTAGAACGCAGGGAAGCTTTCTTT. This encodes CASSVERREAFF.

V is TRBV19 and J is TRBJ1-2; tentatively, D is TRBD1 (5 bases). V lost 7 bases and J 0 bases, leaving 12 bases between the germline ends. This CDR3 contains 14 residues. Per the germline V gene, CDR1 is LNHDA and CDR2 is SQIVND (reference sequence). The CDR3 DNA is TGTGCCAGTAATCCCACAGGAACTAACTATGGCTACACCTTC. Residues: CASNPTGTNYGYTF. The full variable domain, its missing parts supplied by reference TRBV19 and TRBJ1-2, is DGGITQSPKYLFRKEGQNVTLSCEQNLNHDAMYWYRQDPGQGLRLIYYSQIVNDFQKGDIAEGYSVSREKKESFPLTVTSAQKNPTAFYLCASNPTGTNYGYTFGSGTRLTVV.